A single T cell receptor (beta chain) is shown here with its context. Original data processing: Using reference gene primer amplification, nucleated cell counts were estimated. Profiling relied on immunoSEQ multiplex PCR, and the TCRdb table lists in-frame clones only, not all of them. The DNA was the basis for D and trimming; V, J and clone size are from that table. The sample yields about 270,000 clones, about 89% seen once. These data originate in a study of blood T cell repertoires in COVID-19. Background on the study: Sites across the United States, Italy and Spain contributed samples from acute and convalescent COVID-19. The cDNA or gDNA used as material had been derived from T cells, B-cell-depleted T cells, or PBMCs.

CDR3 length: 14 residues. Trimming left V 3 bases short and J 2 bases short, with 11 bases between. CDR1 SGHNT and CDR2 YYREEE come from the germline V gene (reference sequence). The V gene is TRBV5-4, the J gene TRBJ2-5, with unresolved D. This receptor was obtained from a man aged 35 to 55 with active or convalescent COVID-19. Source material: peripheral blood. The CDR3 nucleotides read TGTGCCAGCAGCTACTTCGGAGCGCAAGAGACCCAGTACTTC. It specifies CASSYFGAQETQYF.